Below, one TCR beta chain is given with its context. As yet, its antigen is unknown. Use of 60 Vbeta and 13 Jbeta primers characterized the PCR. The data were produced by immunoSEQ multiplex PCR, yet TCRdb's version contains in-frame clones alone and is incomplete. The top ten hold roughly 7.7% of the sample, which has 85,000 to 100,000 clones, about three quarters seen once. The data originate from a study of cytomegalovirus exposure and HLA in healthy donors. Notes on the study in general: Accurate HLA-A and HLA-B prediction from TCR beta sequences was reported for most subjects. Cytomegalovirus association was assigned to approximately 180 TCR beta chains. CMV antigen specificity of a few CMV-associated chains was confirmed in vitro.

While unrecorded immune exposures were likely, the donors were nominally healthy when sampled. The CDR3 extends over 16 amino acids. Trimming left V 2 bases short and J 1 base short, with 14 bases between. Germline V CDR1 and CDR2: MNHNS, SASEGT. Specimen: PBMCs. The chain links TRBV6-1 to TRBJ2-5; tentative D call: TRBD2 (5 bases). This TCR was sampled from a man in his forties in good health and CMV-seropositive. The CDR3 bases are TGTGCCAGCAGTGAAAAGTTTCGGGATCCCCAAGAGACCCAGTACTTC. Protein product: CASSEKFRDPQETQYF.